The clone carrying this T cell receptor beta chain has just one count. The record originates from a study of blood T cell repertoires in COVID-19. Turning to the study itself: From the United States, Italy and Spain came samples of acute and convalescent COVID-19.

Looked up from germline, CDR1 is LGHDT and CDR2 is YNNKEL (reference sequence). The length of the CDR3 is 13 residues. V lost 4 bases, J lost 5 bases, and 9 bases lay in between. Method: immunoSEQ multiplex PCR; TCRdb's copy keeps in-frame clones and lacks some. The sample includes tens of thousands of clones, 75% to 85% of them seen just once. The chain uses TRBV3-1 (or the pseudogene TRBV3-2) and TRBJ2-1; D is undetermined. The sequence was obtained from a man aged 35 to 55 with acute or convalescent COVID-19. Sequenced input: peripheral blood. CDR3: CASSRGENNEQFF. In DNA form, the CDR3 reads TGTGCCAGCAGCCGAGGAGAAAACAATGAGCAGTTCTTC.